This TCR beta chain was sequenced in a study of technical replicates of blood from several donors. Trimming removed 1 base from V and 4 bases from J; junction bases left unmatched: 6. Per germline, CDR1 MNHNS and CDR2 SASEGT. This CDR3 spans 15 amino acids. Clones were sequenced by immunoSEQ multiplex PCR, and TCRdb holds only the in-frame ones, with some missing. Of 60,000 to 90,000 clones in the sample, around 97% were seen once. Sequenced sample: T cells isolated from PBMCs. The TCR sequence derives from a human donor in good health. This chain connects TRBV6-1 to TRBJ1-2, with TRBD1 matching 7 bases. The CDR3 sequence: CASSEGQGVGYGYTF. As DNA, the CDR3 is TGTGCCAGCAGTGAAGGACAGGGAGTCGGCTATGGCTACACCTTC.